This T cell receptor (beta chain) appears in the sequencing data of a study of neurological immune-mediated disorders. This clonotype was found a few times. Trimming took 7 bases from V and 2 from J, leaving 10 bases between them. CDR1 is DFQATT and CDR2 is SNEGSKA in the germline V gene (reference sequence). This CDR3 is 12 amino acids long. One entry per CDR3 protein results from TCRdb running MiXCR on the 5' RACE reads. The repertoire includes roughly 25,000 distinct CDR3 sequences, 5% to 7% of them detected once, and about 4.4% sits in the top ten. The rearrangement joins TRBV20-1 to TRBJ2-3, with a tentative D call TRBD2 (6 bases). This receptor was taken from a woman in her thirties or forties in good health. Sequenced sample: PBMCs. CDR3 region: CSVPRDTDTQYF. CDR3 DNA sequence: TGCAGTGTACCGCGGGACACAGATACGCAGTATTTT.